This T cell receptor beta chain was obtained from a study of PD-L1 blockade in urothelial cancer. Turning to the study itself: Patients went on atezolizumab in 2014, receiving 1,200 mg intravenously every 3 weeks. Blood analyses occurred 3 weeks (second dose) and 6 weeks post treatment start. Individuals in the cohort had been given 0 to 3 earlier chemotherapy regimens.

The table came from immunoSEQ multiplex PCR; TCRdb's copy has only in-frame clones and leaves some out. The table includes roughly 51,000 clones, roughly 84% detected once. Described time point: peripheral blood 6 weeks after treatment start. This clone occurred once. This receptor was identified in a man in his fifties or sixties with urothelial cancer. Material: PBMCs, obtained around atezolizumab (anti-PD-L1) treatment.

The DNA for the CDR3 is TGTGCCAGCTCACCGGCCAGAAAGACCGGGGAGCTGTTTTTT. Protein: CASSPARKTGELFF. V is TRBV18 and J is TRBJ2-2; no clear D. The germline CDR1 and CDR2 sequences are KGHSH and LQKENI. The CDR3 consists of 14 residues. Trimming pared 3 bases from V and 5 bases from J, leaving 10 bases between.